The 23 T cell receptor beta chains below come from one sample, sequenced in a study of CD8+ T cells in alopecia areata. Regarding treatment: oral pan-JAK inhibitor, 5-10 mg twice daily. Extraction and reverse transcription of RNA yielded cDNA as the sequencing template. Clones were read by immunoSEQ multiplex PCR, and TCRdb kept only the in-frame ones, dropping some. The profile shows some 150,000 clones, around 87% of them singletons. The sequencing used CD8+ T cells sorted from blood, collected at week 4, from a patient treated with tofacitinib. Source of these receptors: a human donor with alopecia areata.

On this clone itself: At one end, the junction sequence differs from germline, possibly due to a read error. The J gene is TRBJ2-7, the V gene TRBV5-1; 8 bases align to TRBD1. This CDR3 is built from 13 residues. From germline, CDR1 is SGHRS and CDR2 YFSETQ. CDR3 in amino acids: CASSFPGGTGQYF. The CDR3 nucleotides are TGTGCCAGCAGCTTTCCCGGTGGGACAGGGCAGTACTTC.

V gene TRBV28 combines with J gene TRBJ2-4; 10 bases match TRBD1. Per germline, CDR1 MDHEN and CDR2 SYDVKM. This CDR3 spans 13 amino acids. The V segment lost 4 bases and the J segment 8 bases; nucleotides outside the gene matches: 2. CDR3 nucleotides: TGTGCCAGCAGTTGGGACAGGGGATACATTCAGTACTTC. This codes for CASSWDRGYIQYF.

In nucleotides, the CDR3 is TGTGCCAGCAGTGAGATCCCCCCTGTGGATACGCAGTATTTT. It yields the protein CASSEIPPVDTQYF. The gene calls are TRBV6-1 and TRBJ2-3; D is undetermined. The V end lost 3 bases, the J end lost 6 bases, and 13 bases lay between the germline ends. This CDR3 has 14 residues. Germline values: CDR1 MNHNS, CDR2 SASEGT.

This chain joins TRBV7-2 and TRBJ2-3; 9 bases are shared with TRBD2. The germline V gene encodes CDR1 SGHTA and CDR2 FQGNSA. The ends lost 4 bases at V and 5 bases at J; junction bases unmatched: 1. The CDR3 totals 13 residues. CDR3 bases: TGTGCCAGCAGCTCGACTAGCGGAGATACGCAGTATTTT. This encodes CASSSTSGDTQYF.

This rearrangement joins TRBV10-3 to TRBJ2-7; TRBD2 matches 8 bases. The CDR3 is made up of 15 amino acids. Germline V gene lookup returns CDR1 ENHRY and CDR2 SYGVKD. V lost 2 bases and J lost 5; bases outside the gene matches: 8. The CDR3 coding sequence is TGTGCCATCAGTGAGCCCGGGGGGGCCGAGGACGAGCAGTACTTC. It codes for CAISEPGGAEDEQYF.

The rearrangement joins TRBV27 to TRBJ1-2, with 12 bases lining up with TRBD1. This CDR3 has 18 residues. With 5 bases clipped from V and 7 bases from J, the junction kept 17 bases outside the gene matches. Germline loops: CDR1 MNHEY, CDR2 SMNVEV (reference sequence). The CDR3 region is CASSPLLPGQGAVGGYTF. CDR3 DNA sequence: TGTGCCAGCAGTCCCCTCCTCCCGGGACAGGGGGCGGTGGGTGGCTACACCTTC.

This chain connects TRBV6-1 to TRBJ2-3; D not resolved. Germline-derived CDR1 and CDR2 are MNHNS and SASEGT. This CDR3 spans 15 amino acids. V lost 3 bases to trimming and J lost 1 base, with 11 bases between them. The CDR3 DNA is TGTGCCAGCAGTGAGAGTGTCACCGGCACAGATACGCAGTATTTT. This gives the protein CASSESVTGTDTQYF.

DNA for the CDR3: TGCAGCGTCGAGGGTCCGTCCACCACAGATACGCAGTATTTT. Translated: CSVEGPSTTDTQYF. The chain carries TRBV29-1 and TRBJ2-3; weak D call: TRBD2 (5 bases). V was shortened by 6 bases and J by 2 bases, with 15 bases between the two germline ends. CDR3 length equals 14 residues. Germline lookup yields CDR1 SQVTM and CDR2 ANQGSEA.

This clone has just a few counts. The genes are TRBV7-8 and TRBJ2-1; D not resolved. The germline gives CDR1 SGHVS, CDR2 FQNEAQ. The V end lost 5 bases, the J end lost 6 bases, and 11 bases lay between the germline ends. CDR3 size: 13 residues. DNA for the CDR3: TGTGCCAGCAGCGTTGATTCGTCCAATGAGCAGTTCTTC. Encoded protein: CASSVDSSNEQFF.

This rearrangement joins TRBV30 to TRBJ2-3; the D gene is possibly TRBD1 (5 bases). The CDR3 runs 14 residues. Germline lookup yields CDR1 GTSNPN and CDR2 SVGIG (reference sequence). Trimming stripped 2 bases from V and 0 bases from J, with 9 bases between. The CDR3: CAWSLGPSTDTQYF. As DNA, the CDR3 is TGTGCCTGGAGTTTGGGGCCTAGCACAGATACGCAGTATTTT.

The chain couples TRBV19 to TRBJ2-4; 11 bases are shared with TRBD1. The CDR3 runs to 16 residues. CDR1 is LNHDA and CDR2 is SQIVND in the germline V gene (reference sequence). V lost 2 bases, J lost 6 bases, and 6 bases stayed unmatched. CDR3 DNA: TGTGCCAGTAGTATAACCTCCGGGACAGGGGGAAACATTCAGTACTTC. Translated: CASSITSGTGGNIQYF.

The chain has TRBV27 and TRBJ2-5; tentatively, D is TRBD2 (5 bases). Germline CDR1 MNHEY, CDR2 SMNVEV (reference sequence). This CDR3 is built from 11 residues. V was shortened by 6 bases and J by 5 bases, with 7 bases between the two germline ends. CDR3 sequence reads: CASRRGETQYF. In DNA form, the CDR3 reads TGTGCCAGCAGGCGCGGGGAGACCCAGTACTTC.

The table lists this clone with a count of one. This chain uses TRBV4-1 with TRBJ2-1; 7 bases fit TRBD1. With V trimmed by 7 bases and J by 4 bases, 10 bases remained unmatched. Germline lookup yields CDR1 MGHRA and CDR2 YSYEKL. The CDR3 has 15 amino acids. CDR3 DNA: TGCGCCAGCACTCCAAGGGACAGCCATTACAATGAGCAGTTCTTC. It encodes CASTPRDSHYNEQFF.

The rearrangement uses TRBV2 and TRBJ2-1; D is ambiguous. V was cut by 8 bases and J by 14 bases, with 13 bases left in between. The CDR3 spans 10 residues. Germline V gives CDR1 SNHLY, CDR2 FYNNEI. Here the CDR3 reads CASVVGVEFF. Here the CDR3 DNA reads TGTGCCAGCGTCGTTGGGGTTGAGTTCTTC.

The chain employs TRBV19 and TRBJ2-5; 7 bases align to TRBD1. The CDR3 runs 17 residues. Germline loops: CDR1 LNHDA, CDR2 SQIVND (reference sequence). V lost 4 bases to trimming and J lost 2 bases; unmatched junction nucleotides: 13. CDR3 nucleotides: TGTGCCAGTAGTAGCCTAACAGGGGCCGCCACTCAAGAGACCCAGTACTTC. It codes for CASSSLTGAATQETQYF.

This chain connects TRBV7-9 to TRBJ2-7; D gene unclear. The V gene lost 1 base and the J gene lost 6 bases, with 7 bases spanning the gap. Germline-derived CDR1 and CDR2 are SEHNR and FQNEAQ (reference sequence). The CDR3 spans 12 residues. Here the CDR3 DNA reads TGTGCCAGCAGCTTAGAATCGACCGAGCAGTACTTC. Protein sequence: CASSLESTEQYF. Full variable domain (remainder filled in from reference TRBV7-9 and TRBJ2-7): DTGVSQNPRHKITKRGQNVTFRCDPISEHNRLYWYRQTLGQGPEFLTYFQNEAQLEKSRLLSDRFSAERPKGSFSTLEIQRTEQGDSAMYLCASSLESTEQYFGPGTRLTVT.

J is TRBJ2-1 and V is TRBV12-5, with TRBD1 identical over 8 bases. Trimming cost V 2 bases and J 4 bases; bases outside gene matches: 4. The germline V gene encodes CDR1 LGHNT and CDR2 FRNRAP. CDR3 length equals 15 residues. CDR3 DNA sequence: TGTGCTAGTGGTTTGATCCAGGGGGCATACAATGAGCAGTTCTTC. Protein: CASGLIQGAYNEQFF.

This clone was picked up one time. This chain uses TRBV27 with TRBJ2-1, with a tentative D call TRBD2 (6 bases). The CDR3 is 12 residues long. CDR1 is MNHEY and CDR2 is SMNVEV in the germline V gene (reference sequence). The V and J ends lost 6 bases and 13 bases respectively, with 16 bases between them. CDR3 residues: CASSRLDHGQFF. CDR3 coding DNA: TGTGCCAGCAGCAGACTAGATCACGGACAGTTCTTC.

This rearrangement joins TRBV27 to TRBJ2-1, with a tentative D call TRBD2 (6 bases). With 6 bases removed from V and 9 bases from J, the gap between germline ends came to 15 bases. CDR1 is MNHEY, CDR2 SMNVEV, per germline (reference sequence). The length of the CDR3 is 13 residues. CDR3 nucleotides: TGTGCCAGCAGAAGGGACTTTGAGGGTGAGCAGTTCTTC. This translates into CASRRDFEGEQFF.

Note on this clone: This specimen includes other DNA sequences encoding the same CDR3. V gene TRBV27 combines with J gene TRBJ2-1, with 11 nucleotides matching TRBD2. The V gene's germline CDR1 is MNHEY and CDR2 SMNVEV (reference sequence). CDR3 length: 15 amino acids. V lost 7 bases, J lost 3 bases, and 5 bases stayed unmatched. The CDR3 sequence is CASTPGTSGYNEQFF. The CDR3 region has the DNA TGTGCCAGCACCCCCGGGACTAGCGGCTACAATGAGCAGTTCTTC.

V gene TRBV21-1 combines with J gene TRBJ2-7. TRBV21-1 constitutes a pseudogene. This CDR3 contains 14 residues. The CDR3 here is CASSPSGTPYEQYF. The CDR3 DNA reads TGTGCCAGCAGCCCGTCGGGGACCCCCTACGAGCAGTACTTC.

The genes are TRBV2 and TRBJ2-1, with D possibly called TRBD1 or TRBD2 (5 bases each). In germline, CDR1 is SNHLY, CDR2 FYNNEI. V was cut by 6 bases and J by 0 bases, with 12 bases left in between. The CDR3 totals 15 residues. CDR3 loop: CASRGPMPSYNEQFF. CDR3 in DNA: TGTGCCAGCAGGGGACCTATGCCCTCCTACAATGAGCAGTTCTTC.

The J gene is TRBJ2-7, the V gene TRBV5-1; D not resolved. The CDR3 totals 15 residues. Germline loops: CDR1 SGHRS, CDR2 YFSETQ. V lost 1 base and J lost 7, with 18 bases in between. CDR3 sequence: CASSLTIGLVWEQYF. The CDR3 region has the DNA TGCGCCAGCAGCTTGACGATCGGATTGGTGTGGGAGCAGTACTTC.